This is a list of T cell receptor beta chains from one sample in a study of identifying expanded T cells in peripheral blood. Measured with immunoSEQ multiplex PCR; TCRdb has only the in-frame clones, and not every one. The profile covers 95,000 to 150,000 clones, with roughly 84% appearing a single time and 3.3% taken by the ten largest. Sequencing was carried out using blood. These receptors all come from a person between 18 and 75 years old in good health. The CDR3 runs from the conserved cysteine through the conserved F or W. D genes are given only for firm matches. Not all rows give a size; the values are once, few, many and, for expanded clones, a class.

TRBV19	TRBJ1-2	.	TRBD1	CASSHSTGNGYTF	TGTGCCAGTAGTCATTCGACAGGGAATGGCTACACCTTC
TRBV7-9	TRBJ2-5	.	.	CASSPGGSPETQYF	TGTGCCAGCAGCCCTGGGGGATCACCAGAGACCCAGTACTTC
TRBV11-2	TRBJ2-7	.	.	CASSLEKLRRRGLSYEQYF	TGTGCCAGCAGCTTAGAAAAGTTGAGACGGCGGGGTCTCTCCTACGAGCAGTACTTC
TRBV11-1	TRBJ2-1	.	.	CASSKVDWGNEQFF	TGTGCCAGCAGCAAAGTAGACTGGGGCAATGAGCAGTTCTTC
TRBV5-8	TRBJ1-5	once	TRBD1	CASSRDRGRQPQHF	TGTGCCAGCAGCAGGGACAGGGGGCGTCAGCCCCAGCATTTT
TRBV10-2	TRBJ2-7	.	.	CASYSYEQYF	TGCGCCTCATACTCCTACGAGCAGTACTTC
TRBV7-9	TRBJ2-5	few	.	CASSLRGQETQYF	TGTGCCAGCAGCTTGCGTGGGCAAGAGACCCAGTACTTC
TRBV18	TRBJ2-1	.	.	CASSPGFEGEEQFF	TGTGCCAGCTCACCAGGATTCGAGGGAGAGGAGCAGTTCTTC
TRBV18	TRBJ1-5	.	.	CASEINRDQPQHF	TGTGCCAGCGAGATCAACAGGGATCAGCCCCAGCATTTT
TRBV7-9	TRBJ2-5	few	.	CASNLGGVQETQYF	TGTGCCAGCAACCTGGGGGGTGTCCAAGAGACCCAGTACTTC
TRBV7-2	TRBJ1-1	.	.	CAIGGAEAFF	TGTGCCATCGGGGGGGCTGAAGCTTTCTTT
TRBV6-6	TRBJ2-7	.	TRBD1	CASSYAGQGNEQYF	TGTGCCAGCAGTTACGCGGGACAGGGGAACGAGCAGTACTTC
TRBV15	TRBJ2-3	.	.	CATSREGSWVSQAQYF	TGTGCCACCAGCAGAGAAGGTTCGTGGGTCTCCCAGGCGCAGTATTTT
TRBV5-8	TRBJ1-2	once	.	CASSQGGRGYTF	TGTGCCAGCAGCCAAGGGGGGAGGGGCTACACCTTC
TRBV2	TRBJ1-1	.	.	CASSELQLNTEAFF	TGTGCCAGCAGTGAGTTACAGCTGAACACTGAAGCTTTCTTT
TRBV18	TRBJ1-4	.	.	CASSPIKDATNEKLFF	TGTGCCAGCTCACCAATAAAAGATGCAACTAATGAAAAACTGTTTTTT
TRBV6-7	TRBJ1-1	.	TRBD1	CASQLPGQHNTEAFF	TGTGCCAGCCAGCTTCCGGGACAGCATAACACTGAAGCTTTCTTT
TRBV30	TRBJ2-1	.	TRBD1	CAWSGQGSANEQFF	TGTGCCTGGAGTGGACAGGGTTCGGCCAATGAGCAGTTCTTC
TRBV11-3	TRBJ2-6	.	.	CASHGTLVVGANVLTF	TGTGCCAGTCACGGGACTCTCGTAGTGGGGGCCAACGTCCTGACTTTC
TRBV28	TRBJ2-5	.	TRBD1	CASSRQTGGAWETQYF	TGTGCCAGCAGTCGTCAGACAGGGGGCGCTTGGGAGACCCAGTACTTC
TRBV7-9	TRBJ2-5	.	.	CASSLVYQETQYF	TGTGCCAGCAGCTTGGTCTATCAAGAGACCCAGTACTTC
TRBV6-5	TRBJ1-1	many	TRBD1	CASSTGQGSGTEAFF	TGTGCCAGCAGTACAGGACAGGGATCGGGCACTGAAGCTTTCTTT
TRBV6-5	TRBJ2-7	.	.	CASSYVGTSYEQYF	TGTGCCAGCAGTTACGTAGGGACCTCCTACGAGCAGTACTTC
TRBV2	TRBJ2-2	.	.	CASSGLRTGELFF	TGTGCCAGCAGTGGGCTCAGGACCGGGGAGCTGTTTTTT
TRBV6-5	TRBJ2-1	.	TRBD1	CASSPGGHEQFF	TGTGCCAGCAGCCCAGGGGGCCATGAGCAGTTCTTC
TRBV6-1	TRBJ2-3	.	.	CATEDQSTDTQYF	TGTGCCACCGAGGACCAATCCACAGATACGCAGTATTTT
TRBV25-1	TRBJ1-6	.	TRBD1	CASSEGVAGGRDNSPLHF	TGTGCCAGCAGTGAAGGGGTTGCAGGGGGAAGGGATAATTCACCCCTCCACTTT
TRBV28	TRBJ2-1	.	.	CASFGTNYNEQFF	TGTGCCAGCTTTGGGACGAATTACAATGAGCAGTTCTTC
TRBV7-9	TRBJ1-2	few	.	CASSPRQVYGYTF	TGTGCCAGCAGCCCCCGACAGGTCTACGGCTACACCTTC
TRBV7-2	TRBJ1-6	.	TRBD1	CASTPEPGQTNSPLHF	TGTGCCAGCACCCCTGAACCGGGACAGACAAATTCACCCCTCCACTTT
TRBV7-9	TRBJ1-1	.	.	CASSLVQSNTEAFF	TGTGCCAGCAGCTTAGTACAGTCGAACACTGAAGCTTTCTTT
TRBV7-2	TRBJ1-2	.	.	CASSHNSLTANYGYTF	TGTGCCAGCAGCCACAATTCACTAACAGCTAACTATGGCTACACCTTC
TRBV6-4	TRBJ2-5	.	.	CASSELSFGGPQAETQYF	TGTGCCAGCAGTGAACTTTCCTTTGGGGGGCCCCAGGCGGAGACCCAGTACTTC
TRBV19	TRBJ1-1	.	.	CASSIASQKAFF	TGTGCCAGTAGTATAGCTTCCCAAAAAGCTTTCTTT
TRBV5-5	TRBJ2-7	.	.	CASSLAGVLVQYF	TGTGCCAGCAGCTTGGCCGGGGTTCTGGTGCAGTACTTC
TRBV30	TRBJ1-2	.	.	CAWSGRQANGYTF	TGTGCCTGGAGTGGCCGACAAGCAAATGGCTACACCTTC
TRBV6-6	TRBJ2-7	.	TRBD1	CASSYNDRGNSYEQYF	TGTGCCAGCAGTTACAATGACAGGGGCAACTCCTACGAGCAGTACTTC